Sequencing of this T cell receptor (beta chain) was carried out in a study of T cells in Graves' hyperthyroidism and ophthalmopathy. Study background: Peripheral blood was drawn at first diagnosis, prior to all treatment. The study, taken as a whole, reports: Classification by a 13 V-J model distinguished ophthalmopathy from stable hyperthyroidism. Most clonotypes expanded in thyroid above 0.001 were likewise present in blood.

Amplification targeted TCR beta CDR3 regions from RNA transcripts. The HTBI primer set served for first-round RT-PCR of the TCR CDR3. TCRdb reprocessed the multiplex PCR reads with MiXCR, giving one entry per CDR3 protein. The repertoire consists of about 500,000 distinct CDR3 sequences, with around 16% occurring once and the leading ten covering roughly 29%. This clonotype was counted many times. What it binds is unknown. Clinicians diagnosed patients from clinical symptoms, serum thyroxine and TRAb, thyroid ultrasound and orbital computed tomography. Germline V CDR1 and CDR2: SGHTA, FQGTGA. The CDR3 contains 14 residues. V shed 3 bases and J shed 5 bases, with 13 bases lying between them.

The specimen sequenced was blood. The receptor was derived from a woman aged 25 to 39 with Graves' ophthalmopathy. The chain links TRBV7-3 to TRBJ1-2, with D hard to call. The CDR3 DNA follows: TGTGCCAGCAGCTTCGACGGTAACCTGTATGGCTACACCTTC. Its translation is CASSFDGNLYGYTF.